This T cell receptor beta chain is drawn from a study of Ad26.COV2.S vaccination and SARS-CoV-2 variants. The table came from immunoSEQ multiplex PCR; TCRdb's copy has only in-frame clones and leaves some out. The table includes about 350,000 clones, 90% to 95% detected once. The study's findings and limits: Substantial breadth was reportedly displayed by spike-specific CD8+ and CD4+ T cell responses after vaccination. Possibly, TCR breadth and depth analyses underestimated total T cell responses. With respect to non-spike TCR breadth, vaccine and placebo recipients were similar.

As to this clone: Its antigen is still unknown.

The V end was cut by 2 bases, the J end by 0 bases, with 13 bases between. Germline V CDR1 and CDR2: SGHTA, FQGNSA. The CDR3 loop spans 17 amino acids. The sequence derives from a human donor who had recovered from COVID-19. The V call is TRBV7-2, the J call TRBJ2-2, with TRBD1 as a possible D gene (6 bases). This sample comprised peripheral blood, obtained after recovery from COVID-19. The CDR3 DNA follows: TGTGCCAGCAGCTTACCAGGGGATGAACCGAACACCGGGGAGCTGTTTTTT. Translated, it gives CASSLPGDEPNTGELFF.